The clone carrying this TCR beta chain has a handful of counts. The antigen is unknown. Genomic DNA was the PCR template. Multiplex PCR with 30 forward and 13 reverse primers amplified the TCR beta CDR3. TCRdb fed the multiplex PCR reads into MiXCR, producing one record per CDR3 protein. The sample has 250,000 to 300,000 distinct CDR3 sequences; roughly 50% are singletons. The data are from a study of type 1 and type 2 diabetes patients. Across the study: Donors were type 1 diabetes, type 2 diabetes, or nondiabetic controls. Study-level points and caveats: A median of one highly-expanded CD4+ clone, covering roughly 3.9% of reads, occurred in type 2 diabetes. Both CD4+ and CD8+ type 2 diabetes repertoires showed significantly higher diversity than type 1.

The ends lost 7 bases at V and 5 bases at J; junction bases unmatched: 10. The CDR3 has 14 amino acids. The germline gives CDR1 MNHNY, CDR2 SVGAGI (reference sequence). The V and J genes are TRBV6-6 and TRBJ1-1, with 7 positions matching TRBD1. Material for sequencing was peripheral blood mononuclear cells (PBMCs). This sequence originates from a man between 18 and 35 years old with type 2 diabetes. CDR3 DNA sequence: TGTGCCAGCATCGCGACAGGGCTCGGGACTGAAGCTTTCTTT. Translating gives CASIATGLGTEAFF.